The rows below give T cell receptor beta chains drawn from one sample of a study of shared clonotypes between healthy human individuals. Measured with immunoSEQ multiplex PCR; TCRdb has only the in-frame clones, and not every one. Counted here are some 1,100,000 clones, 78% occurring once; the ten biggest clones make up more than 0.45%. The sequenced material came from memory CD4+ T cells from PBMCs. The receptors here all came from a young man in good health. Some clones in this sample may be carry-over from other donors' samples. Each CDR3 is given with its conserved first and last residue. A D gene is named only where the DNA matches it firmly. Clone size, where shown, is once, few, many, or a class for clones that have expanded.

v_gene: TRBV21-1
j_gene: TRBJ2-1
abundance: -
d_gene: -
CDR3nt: TGTGCCACCCAAATAAAGGGACAGCGGACCAATTACAATGAGCAGTTCTTC
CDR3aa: CATQIKGQRTNYNEQFF

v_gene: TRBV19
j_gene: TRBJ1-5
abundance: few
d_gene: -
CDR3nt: TGTGCCAGTACCCCCGGACAGCTTCATCAGCCCCAGCATTTT
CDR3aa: CASTPGQLHQPQHF

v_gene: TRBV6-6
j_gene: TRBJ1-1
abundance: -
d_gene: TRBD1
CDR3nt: TGTGCCAGCAGTGCCGGGACAGGGCGGCCTGAAGCTTTCTTT
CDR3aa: CASSAGTGRPEAFF

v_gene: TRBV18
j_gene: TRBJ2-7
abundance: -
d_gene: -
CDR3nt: TGTGCCAGCTCACCACCCGGGCAGGCGGCCTACGAGCAGTACTTC
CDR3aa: CASSPPGQAAYEQYF

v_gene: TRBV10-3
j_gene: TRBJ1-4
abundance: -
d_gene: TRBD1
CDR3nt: TGTGCCATCAGTGAGCCGGGACAGGGAAATGAAAAACTGTTTTTT
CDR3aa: CAISEPGQGNEKLFF

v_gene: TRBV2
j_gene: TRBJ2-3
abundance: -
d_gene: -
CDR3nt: TGTGCCAGCAGTGGGGCAGGGGGCACAGATACGCAGTATTTT
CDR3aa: CASSGAGGTDTQYF

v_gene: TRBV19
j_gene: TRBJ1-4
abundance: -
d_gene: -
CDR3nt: TGTGCCAGTAGTATACAGCCAACAACTAATGAAAAACTGTTTTTT
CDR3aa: CASSIQPTTNEKLFF

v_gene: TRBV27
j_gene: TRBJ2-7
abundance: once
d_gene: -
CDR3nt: TGTGCCAGCAGTTCGGGGGACTCCTACGAGCAGTACTTC
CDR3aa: CASSSGDSYEQYF

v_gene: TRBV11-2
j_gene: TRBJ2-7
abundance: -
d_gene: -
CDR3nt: TGTGCCAGCAGCTGGCGGTCGCCCTACGAGCAGTACTTC
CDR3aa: CASSWRSPYEQYF

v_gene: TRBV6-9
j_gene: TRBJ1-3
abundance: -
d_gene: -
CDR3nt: TGTGCCAGCAGTTACAATGGAAACACCATATATTTT
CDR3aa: CASSYNGNTIYF

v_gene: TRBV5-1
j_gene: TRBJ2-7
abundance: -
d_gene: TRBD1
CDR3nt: TGCGCCAGCAGCTTGGGACAGGGAGCCTACGAGCAGTACTTC
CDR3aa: CASSLGQGAYEQYF

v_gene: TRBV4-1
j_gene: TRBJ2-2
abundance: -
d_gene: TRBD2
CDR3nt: TGCGCCAGCAGCCAACATCCGGGACTAGGGACCGGGGAGCTGTTTTTT
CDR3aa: CASSQHPGLGTGELFF

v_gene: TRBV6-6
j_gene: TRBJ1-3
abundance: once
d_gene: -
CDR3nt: TGTGCCAGCAAAGCTAGCGCGGGAAACACCATATATTTT
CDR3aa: CASKASAGNTIYF

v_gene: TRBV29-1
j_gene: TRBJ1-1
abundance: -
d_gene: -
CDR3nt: TGCAGCGGGGGTGGGGTCCCTGAAGCTTTCTTT
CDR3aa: CSGGGVPEAFF

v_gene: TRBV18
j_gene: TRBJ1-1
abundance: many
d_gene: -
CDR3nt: TGTGCCAGCTCACCGAGCCTGCCAGCTTTCTTT
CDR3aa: CASSPSLPAFF

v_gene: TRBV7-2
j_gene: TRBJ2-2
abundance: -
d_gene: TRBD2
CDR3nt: TGTGCCAGCAGCTTAGGCGGGGGGACCGGGGAGCTGTTTTTT
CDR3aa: CASSLGGGTGELFF

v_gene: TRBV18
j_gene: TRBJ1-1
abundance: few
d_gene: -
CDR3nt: TGTGCCAGCTCCCCGGACAACAGGGCCCCTCGCCGGGCTGAAGCTTTCTTT
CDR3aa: CASSPDNRAPRRAEAFF

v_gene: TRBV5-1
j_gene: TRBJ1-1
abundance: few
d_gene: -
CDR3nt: TGCGCCAGCAGCTTGTTAGGGGTTGTGAACACTGAAGCTTTCTTT
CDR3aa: CASSLLGVVNTEAFF

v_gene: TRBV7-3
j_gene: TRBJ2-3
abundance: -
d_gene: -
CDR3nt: TGTGCCAGCAGCTTAGGGAGAGCTACGCAGTATTTT
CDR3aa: CASSLGRATQYF

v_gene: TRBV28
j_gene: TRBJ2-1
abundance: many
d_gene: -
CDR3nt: TGTGCCAGCAGTTTATGGCAGGAGAACAATGAGCAGTTCTTC
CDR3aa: CASSLWQENNEQFF

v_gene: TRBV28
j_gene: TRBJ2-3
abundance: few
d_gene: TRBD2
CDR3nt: TGTGCCAGCGGGTATGGGACTAGCGGCACAGATACGCAGTATTTT
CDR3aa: CASGYGTSGTDTQYF

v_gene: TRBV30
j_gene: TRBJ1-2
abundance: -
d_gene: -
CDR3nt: TGTGCCTGGAGTGTACTCGAGGACAACTATGGCTACACCTTC
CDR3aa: CAWSVLEDNYGYTF

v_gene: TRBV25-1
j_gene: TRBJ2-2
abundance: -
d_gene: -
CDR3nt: TGTGCCAGCAGTGAAAGGCAGGGGGGCGCCGGGGAGCTGTTTTTT
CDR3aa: CASSERQGGAGELFF

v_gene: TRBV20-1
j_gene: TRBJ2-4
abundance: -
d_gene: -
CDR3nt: TGCAGTGCTGACGTCCAAAACATTCAGTACTTC
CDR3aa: CSADVQNIQYF

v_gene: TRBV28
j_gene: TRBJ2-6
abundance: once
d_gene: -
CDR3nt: TGTGCCAGCCAAGGGGGAGGTCGCGGTCTTGGGGCCAACGTCCTGACTTTC
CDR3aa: CASQGGGRGLGANVLTF

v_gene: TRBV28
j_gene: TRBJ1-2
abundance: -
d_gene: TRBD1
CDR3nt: TGTGCCAGCAGTCCACACAGGGGGGCGGCCGTAGGTAACTATGGCTACACCTTC
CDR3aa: CASSPHRGAAVGNYGYTF